This T cell receptor (beta chain) appears in the sequencing data of a study of blood T cell repertoires in COVID-19. Study-level information: Samples came from the United States, Italy and Spain, spanning acute and convalescent COVID-19.

Per the study methods: Quantification of nucleated cells was approximated via reference gene primer amplification. Only in-frame clones appear in the TCRdb table, and some are missing; sequencing was by immunoSEQ multiplex PCR. The DNA gave D and trimming, while V, J and clone size come from that table. The sample yields about 200,000 clones, 84% seen once. The CDR3 is made up of 13 amino acids. Germline CDR1 and CDR2: SGHTS and YDEGEE. V shed 4 bases and J shed 3 bases, with 8 bases lying between them. The clonotype originates from a woman aged 65 to 85 with active or convalescent COVID-19. Sequencing was performed on peripheral blood. This chain uses TRBV5-8 with TRBJ1-5, with a possible D match to TRBD1 (5 bases). The chain's CDR3 is CASSRQINQPQHF. The CDR3 bases are TGTGCCAGCAGCCGACAGATCAATCAGCCCCAGCATTTT. The full variable domain, in which reference TRBV5-8 and TRBJ1-5 provide the parts outside the CDR3, is EAGVTQSPTHLIKTRGQQATLRCSPISGHTSVYWYQQALGLGLQFLLWYDEGEERNRGNFPPRFSGRQFPNYSSELNVNALELEDSALYLCASSRQINQPQHFGDGTRLSIL.